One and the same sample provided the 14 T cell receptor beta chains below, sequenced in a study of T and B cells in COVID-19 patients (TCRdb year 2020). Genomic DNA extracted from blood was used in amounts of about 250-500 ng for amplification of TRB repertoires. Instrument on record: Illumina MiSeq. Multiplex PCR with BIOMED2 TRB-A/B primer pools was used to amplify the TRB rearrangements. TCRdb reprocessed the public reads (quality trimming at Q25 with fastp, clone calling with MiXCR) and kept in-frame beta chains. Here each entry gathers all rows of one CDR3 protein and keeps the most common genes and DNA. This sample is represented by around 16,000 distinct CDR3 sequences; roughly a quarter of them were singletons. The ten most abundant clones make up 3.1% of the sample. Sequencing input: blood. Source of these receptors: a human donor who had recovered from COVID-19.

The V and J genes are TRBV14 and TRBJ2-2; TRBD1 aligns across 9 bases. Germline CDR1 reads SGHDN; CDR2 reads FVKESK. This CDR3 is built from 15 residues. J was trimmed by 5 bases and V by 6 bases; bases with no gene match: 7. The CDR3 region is CASSRRQGDTGELFF. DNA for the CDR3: TGTGCCAGCAGTCGTAGACAGGGGGATACCGGGGAGCTGTTTTTT. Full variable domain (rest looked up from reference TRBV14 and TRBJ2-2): EAGVTQFPSHSVIEKGQTVTLRCDPISGHDNLYWYRRVMGKEIKFLLHFVKESKQDESGMPNNRFLAERTGGTYSTLKVQPAELEDSGVYFCASSRRQGDTGELFFGEGSRLTVL.

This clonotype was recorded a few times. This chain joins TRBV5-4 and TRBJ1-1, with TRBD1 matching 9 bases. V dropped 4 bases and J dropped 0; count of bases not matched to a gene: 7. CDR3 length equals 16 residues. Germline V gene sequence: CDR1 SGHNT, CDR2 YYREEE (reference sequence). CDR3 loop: CASSPGTGRVNTEAFF. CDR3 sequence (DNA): TGTGCCAGCAGCCCGGGGACAGGGAGGGTGAACACTGAAGCTTTCTTT.

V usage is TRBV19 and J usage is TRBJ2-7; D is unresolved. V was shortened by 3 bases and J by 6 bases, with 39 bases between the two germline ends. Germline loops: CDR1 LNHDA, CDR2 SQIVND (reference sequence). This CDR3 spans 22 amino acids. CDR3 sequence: CASSIAGGQFLTPRGSSSEQYF. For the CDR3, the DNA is TGTGCCAGTAGTATCGCTGGTGGCCAGTTTTTAACCCCGCGTGGGTCGTCCAGCGAGCAGTACTTC.

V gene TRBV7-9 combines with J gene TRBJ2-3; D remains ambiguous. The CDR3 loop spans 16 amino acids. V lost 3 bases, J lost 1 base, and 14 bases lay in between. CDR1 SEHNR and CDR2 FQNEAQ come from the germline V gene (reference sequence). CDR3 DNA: TGTGCCAGCAGCTTTAACACCGACCTCCGCACAGATACGCAGTATTTT. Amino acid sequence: CASSFNTDLRTDTQYF.

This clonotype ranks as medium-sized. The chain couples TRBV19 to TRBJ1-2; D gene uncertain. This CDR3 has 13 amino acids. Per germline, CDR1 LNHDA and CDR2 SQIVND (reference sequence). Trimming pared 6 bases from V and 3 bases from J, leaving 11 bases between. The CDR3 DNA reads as TGTGCCAGTAGGTCAGGTTTACACTATGGCTACACCTTC. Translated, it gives CASRSGLHYGYTF.

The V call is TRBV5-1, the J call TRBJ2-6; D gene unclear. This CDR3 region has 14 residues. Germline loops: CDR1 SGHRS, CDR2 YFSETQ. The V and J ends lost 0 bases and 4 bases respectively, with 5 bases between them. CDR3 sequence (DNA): TGCGCCAGCAGCTTGGCCCAAGGGGCCAACGTCCTGACTTTC. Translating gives CASSLAQGANVLTF.

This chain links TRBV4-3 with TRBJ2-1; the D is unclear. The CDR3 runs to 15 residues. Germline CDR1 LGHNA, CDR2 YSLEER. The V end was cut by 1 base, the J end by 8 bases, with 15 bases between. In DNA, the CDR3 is TGCGCCAGCAGCCAAGTTCGGCTATTTAGGTATGAGCAGTTCTTC. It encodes CASSQVRLFRYEQFF.

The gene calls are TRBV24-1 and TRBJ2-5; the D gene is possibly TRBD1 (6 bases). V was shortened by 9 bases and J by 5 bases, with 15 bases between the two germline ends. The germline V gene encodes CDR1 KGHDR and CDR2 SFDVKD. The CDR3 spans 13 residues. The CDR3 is CATGDTLGETQYF. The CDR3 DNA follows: TGTGCCACCGGGGACACTCTGGGGGAGACCCAGTACTTC.

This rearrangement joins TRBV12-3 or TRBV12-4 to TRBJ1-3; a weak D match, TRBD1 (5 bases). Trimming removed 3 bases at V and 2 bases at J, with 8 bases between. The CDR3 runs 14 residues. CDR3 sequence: CASSFGGTGNTIYF. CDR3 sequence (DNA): TGTGCCAGCAGTTTTGGGGGAACTGGAAACACCATATATTTT.

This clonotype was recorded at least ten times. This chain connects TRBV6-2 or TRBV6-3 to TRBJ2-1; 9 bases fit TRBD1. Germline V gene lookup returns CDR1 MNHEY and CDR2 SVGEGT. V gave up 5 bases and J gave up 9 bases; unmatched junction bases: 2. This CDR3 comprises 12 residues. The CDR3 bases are TGTGCCAGCAGTACAGGGGGCCGTGAGCAGTTCTTC. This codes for CASSTGGREQFF.

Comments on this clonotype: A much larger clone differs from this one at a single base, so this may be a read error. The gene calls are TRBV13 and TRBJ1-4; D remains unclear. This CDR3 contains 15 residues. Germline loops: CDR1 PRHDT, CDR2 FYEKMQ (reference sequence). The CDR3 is CASSPRIRTAEELFF. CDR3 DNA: TGTGCCAGCAGCCCCCGGATCCGTACGGCTGAAGAACTGTTTTTT.

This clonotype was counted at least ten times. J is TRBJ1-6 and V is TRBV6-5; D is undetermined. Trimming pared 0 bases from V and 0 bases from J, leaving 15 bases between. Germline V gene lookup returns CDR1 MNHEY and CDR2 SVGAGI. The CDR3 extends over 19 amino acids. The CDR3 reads CASSYSTSTASSYNSPLHF. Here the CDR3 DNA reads TGTGCCAGCAGTTACTCGACGTCTACAGCGAGCTCCTATAATTCACCCCTCCACTTT.

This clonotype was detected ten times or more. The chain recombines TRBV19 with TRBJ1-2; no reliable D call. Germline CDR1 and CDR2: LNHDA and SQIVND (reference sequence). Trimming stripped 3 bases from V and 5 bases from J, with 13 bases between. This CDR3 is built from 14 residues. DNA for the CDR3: TGTGCCAGTAGTATGTTGGGAGGACTATATGGCTACACCTTC. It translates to CASSMLGGLYGYTF.

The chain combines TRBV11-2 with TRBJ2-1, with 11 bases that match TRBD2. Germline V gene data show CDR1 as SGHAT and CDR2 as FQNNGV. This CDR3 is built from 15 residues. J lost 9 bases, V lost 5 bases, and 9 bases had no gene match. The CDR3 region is CASSGFSGRGGEQFF. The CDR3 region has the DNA TGTGCCAGCAGCGGGTTTAGCGGGAGGGGTGGTGAGCAGTTCTTC.